This TCR beta chain was recorded in a study of T-cell reconstitution after alpha-beta-depleted transplantation in children (TCRdb year 2016). Background for the entire study: T-cell immune reconstitution after TCRalphabeta/CD19-depleted allogeneic hematopoietic cell transplantation in children was quantitatively tracked in the study by means of TCR repertoire profiling. Findings and caveats that apply to the study as a whole: Hyperexpanded clone frequencies declined over subsequent months; after one year, T-cell counts and TCRbeta diversity were mostly attributed to newly produced T cells. In some patients, high TCRbeta diversity at day 60 was attributed to recipient T cells and intrathymic progenitors that had survived conditioning. Apparently early alphabetaT-cell count recovery about two months after transplant reportedly relied on only several hundred rapidly expanded clones derived from non-depleted graft cells.

According to the study, the label for this sample's treatment or condition signals: allogeneic hematopoietic cell transplantation with graft depleted of TCRalphabeta T cells and CD19 B cells. The children who served as transplant recipients had been given grafts of TCRalphabeta/CD19-depleted allogeneic hematopoietic cells. The CDR3 goes from the cysteine to the phenylalanine over 16 residues. Just CDR3 DNA is preserved here, 48 bases in frame from base 1. Between the V and J ends, shortened by 6 bases and 1 base respectively, the junction contains 19 bases. CDR1 and CDR2 were assigned from the germline V gene (reference sequence) as SGHKS and YYEKEE. Regarding this clonotype: This receptor's antigen is unknown. No qualities accompany the bases; no much larger clone lies one base away.

Library generation was performed with PCR. For sequencing, an Illumina HiSeq 2500 was employed. Molecular barcoding was employed in the preparation of TCR libraries, with unique molecular identifiers being used to normalize TCRbeta repertoire quantification. TCRdb ran its own pipeline on the public reads, namely fastp trimming at Q25 and MiXCR clone calling, and kept in-frame beta chains. A single entry per CDR3 protein holds the most common genes and DNA from its merged rows. The table for this sample lists about 110,000 distinct CDR3 sequences; roughly 23% of them were counted only once. The top ten hold about 10% of the sample.

The clonotype comes from a male patient aged 2-15 years who had a stem cell transplant for chronic granulomatous disease, so the T cells may come from the graft donor. This specimen consisted of PBMCs, mostly from graft donor cells, obtained 180 days after TCRalphabeta/CD19-depleted stem cell transplant. The receptor chain draws on TRBV5-5 and TRBJ1-1, with the D gene call left open. Read as DNA, the sequence is TGTGCCAGCACCTCTGAGGTCATAATTCCGAACACTGAAGCTTTCTTT. This translates into CASTSEVIIPNTEAFF.